Shown below are 2 T cell receptor beta chains from a single sample sequenced in a study of cytotoxic CD8 clonotypes in ibrutinib-treated CLL. Here immunoSEQ multiplex PCR was the method, and the copy in TCRdb shows in-frame clones only, minus some. Altogether more than 110,000 clones are present, approximately 80% being singletons, with the ten largest covering about 7.4%. Sequencing used PBMCs, obtained after 36 months of ibrutinib treatment. The receptors were gathered from a human donor with chronic lymphocytic leukemia.

V and J are TRBV4-1 and TRBJ1-5; possible D gene TRBD1, 5 bases. The CDR3 runs to 15 residues. V was trimmed by 3 bases and J by 8 bases, leaving 17 bases between them. The V gene's germline CDR1 is MGHRA and CDR2 YSYEKL. The CDR3 DNA is TGCGCCAGCAGCCACCAGGACGGCCAGGGTGAGCCCCAGCATTTT. Protein sequence: CASSHQDGQGEPQHF.

The chain recombines TRBV29-1 with TRBJ2-3; no clear D gene. There are 10 residues in the CDR3. V dropped 6 bases and J dropped 2 bases, with 3 bases sitting between them. Germline values: CDR1 SQVTM, CDR2 ANQGSEA. Here the CDR3 reads CSVTTDTQYF. The CDR3 DNA follows: TGCAGCGTAACCACAGATACGCAGTATTTT.